This TCR beta chain appears in the sequencing data of a study of blood T cells in healthy people across ages. V was clipped by 6 bases and J by 2 bases, with 10 bases between them. The CDR3 contains 13 residues. The germline CDR1 and CDR2 sequences are SGHTA and FQGNSA. Sample-barcoded 5' priming and a J-beta primer mix drove a second PCR of about 6 to 11 cycles. In TCRdb, the 5' RACE reads were re-called with MiXCR into one record per CDR3 protein. The sample holds about 680,000 distinct CDR3 sequences; around 48% are singletons and the top ten take approximately 32%. This clonotype was recorded once.

The chain recombines TRBV7-2 with TRBJ2-5; D is undetermined. The TCR comes from a woman aged 55-69 years in good health. Sequenced: blood. The CDR3 loop reads CASRRRTQETQYF. The CDR3 coding sequence is TGTGCCAGCAGGAGAAGAACGCAAGAGACCCAGTACTTC.